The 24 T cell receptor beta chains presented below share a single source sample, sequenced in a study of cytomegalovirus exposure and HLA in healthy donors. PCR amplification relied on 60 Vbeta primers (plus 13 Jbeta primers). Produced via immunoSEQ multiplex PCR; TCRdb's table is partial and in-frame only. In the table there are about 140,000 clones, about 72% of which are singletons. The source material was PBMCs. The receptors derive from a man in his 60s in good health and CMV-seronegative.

CDR3: CASSPRLAGGMETQYF. The CDR3 region has the DNA TGTGCCAGCAGCCCCCGACTAGCGGGAGGGATGGAGACCCAGTACTTC. The J gene is TRBJ2-5, the V gene TRBV7-8, with 14 bases identical to TRBD2. J gave up 5 bases and V 5 bases, and 7 bases lay outside the gene matches. Germline V gene lookup returns CDR1 SGHVS and CDR2 FQNEAQ. This CDR3 has 16 residues. Full variable domain (remainder filled in from reference TRBV7-8 and TRBJ2-5): GAGVSQSPRYKVAKRGQDVALRCDPISGHVSLFWYQQALGQGPEFLTYFQNEAQLDKSGLPSDRFFAERPEGSVSTLKIQRTQQEDSAVYLCASSPRLAGGMETQYFGPGTRLLVL.

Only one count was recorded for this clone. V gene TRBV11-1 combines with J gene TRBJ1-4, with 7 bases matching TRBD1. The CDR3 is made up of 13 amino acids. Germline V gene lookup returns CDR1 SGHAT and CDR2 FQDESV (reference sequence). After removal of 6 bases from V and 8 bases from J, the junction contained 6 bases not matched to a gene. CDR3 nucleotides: TGTGCCAGCAGGTCGACAGGGTTGGAAAAACTGTTTTTT. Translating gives CASRSTGLEKLFF. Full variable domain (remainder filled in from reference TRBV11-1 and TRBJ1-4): EAEVAQSPRYKITEKSQAVAFWCDPISGHATLYWYRQILGQGPELLVQFQDESVVDDSQLPKDRFSAERLKGVDSTLKIQPAELGDSAMYLCASRSTGLEKLFFGSGTQLSVL.

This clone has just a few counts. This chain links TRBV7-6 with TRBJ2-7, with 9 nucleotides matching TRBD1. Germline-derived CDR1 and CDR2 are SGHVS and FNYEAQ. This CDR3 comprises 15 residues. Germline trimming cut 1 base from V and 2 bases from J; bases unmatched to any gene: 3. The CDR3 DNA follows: TGTGCCAGCAGCTTAGGTGGACAGGGGACCTACGAGCAGTACTTC. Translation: CASSLGGQGTYEQYF.

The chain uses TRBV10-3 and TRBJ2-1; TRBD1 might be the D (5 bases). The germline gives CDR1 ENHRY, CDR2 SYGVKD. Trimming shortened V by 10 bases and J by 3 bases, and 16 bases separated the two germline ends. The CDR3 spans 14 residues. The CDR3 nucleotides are TGTGCCACCGCGGAAGGGGATCTCTACAATGAGCAGTTCTTC. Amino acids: CATAEGDLYNEQFF.

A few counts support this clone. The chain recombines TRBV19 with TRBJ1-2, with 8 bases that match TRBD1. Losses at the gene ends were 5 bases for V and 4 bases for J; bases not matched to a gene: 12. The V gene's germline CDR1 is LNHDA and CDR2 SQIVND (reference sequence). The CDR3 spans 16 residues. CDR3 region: CASSARQGSGSYGYTF. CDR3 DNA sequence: TGTGCCAGTAGTGCGCGACAGGGGAGCGGCAGCTATGGCTACACCTTC. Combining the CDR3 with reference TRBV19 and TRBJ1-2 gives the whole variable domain DGGITQSPKYLFRKEGQNVTLSCEQNLNHDAMYWYRQDPGQGLRLIYYSQIVNDFQKGDIAEGYSVSREKKESFPLTVTSAQKNPTAFYLCASSARQGSGSYGYTFGSGTRLTVV.

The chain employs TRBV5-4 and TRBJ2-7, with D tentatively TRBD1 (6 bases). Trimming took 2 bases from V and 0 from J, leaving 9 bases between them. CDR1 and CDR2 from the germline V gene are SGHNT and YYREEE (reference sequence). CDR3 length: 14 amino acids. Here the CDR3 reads CASSFQGGSYEQYF. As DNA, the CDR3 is TGTGCCAGCAGCTTTCAAGGGGGCTCCTACGAGCAGTACTTC.

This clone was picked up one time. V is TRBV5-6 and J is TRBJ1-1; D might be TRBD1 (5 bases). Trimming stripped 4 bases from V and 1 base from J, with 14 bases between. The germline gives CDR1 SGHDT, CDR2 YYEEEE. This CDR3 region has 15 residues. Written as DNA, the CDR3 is TGTGCCAGCAGCCTCGGATCGCAGGGGAACACTGAAGCTTTCTTT. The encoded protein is CASSLGSQGNTEAFF.

This CDR3 reads CASSIVDRVDGYTF. In nucleotides, the CDR3 is TGTGCCAGTAGTATAGTTGACAGGGTGGATGGCTACACCTTC. The rearrangement joins TRBV19 to TRBJ1-2, with 7 bases matching TRBD1. V gave up 1 base and J gave up 6 bases; unmatched junction bases: 5. Germline CDR1 LNHDA, CDR2 SQIVND (reference sequence). The CDR3 consists of 14 residues.

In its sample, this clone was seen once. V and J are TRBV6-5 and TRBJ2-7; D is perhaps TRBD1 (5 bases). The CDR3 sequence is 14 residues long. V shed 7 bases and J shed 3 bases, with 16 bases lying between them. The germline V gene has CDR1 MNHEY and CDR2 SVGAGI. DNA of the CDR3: TGTGCCAGCAAGTCCCCAGGGCCCCGCTACGAGCAGTACTTC. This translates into CASKSPGPRYEQYF.

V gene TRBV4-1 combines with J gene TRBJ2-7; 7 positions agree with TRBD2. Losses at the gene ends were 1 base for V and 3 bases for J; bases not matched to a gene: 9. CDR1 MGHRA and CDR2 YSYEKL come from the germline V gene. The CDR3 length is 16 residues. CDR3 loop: CASSQGASGGRYEQYF. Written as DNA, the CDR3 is TGCGCCAGCAGCCAAGGGGCTAGCGGAGGCCGCTACGAGCAGTACTTC.

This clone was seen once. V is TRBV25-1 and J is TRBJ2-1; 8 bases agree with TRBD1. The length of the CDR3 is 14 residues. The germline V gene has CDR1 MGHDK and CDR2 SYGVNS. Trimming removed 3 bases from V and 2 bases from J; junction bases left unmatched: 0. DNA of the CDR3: TGTGCCAGCAGTGAGACAGGGGCCTACAATGAGCAGTTCTTC. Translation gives CASSETGAYNEQFF. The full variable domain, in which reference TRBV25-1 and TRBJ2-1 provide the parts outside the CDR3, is EADIYQTPRYLVIGTGKKITLECSQTMGHDKMYWYQQDPGMELHLIHYSYGVNSTEKGDLSSESTVSRIRTEHFPLTLESARPSHTSQYLCASSETGAYNEQFFGPGTRLTVL.

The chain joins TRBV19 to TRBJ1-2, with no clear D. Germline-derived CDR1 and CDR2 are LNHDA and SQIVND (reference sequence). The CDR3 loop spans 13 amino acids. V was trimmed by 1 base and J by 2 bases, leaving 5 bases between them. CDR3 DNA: TGTGCCAGTAGTATAGGAGGGAACTATGGCTACACCTTC. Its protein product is CASSIGGNYGYTF.

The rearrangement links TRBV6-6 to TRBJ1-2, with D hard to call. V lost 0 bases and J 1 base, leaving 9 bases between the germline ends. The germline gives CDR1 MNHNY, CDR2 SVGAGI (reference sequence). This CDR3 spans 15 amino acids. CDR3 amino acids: CASSYSFQRNYGYTF. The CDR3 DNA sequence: TGTGCCAGCAGTTACTCGTTTCAGCGTAACTATGGCTACACCTTC.

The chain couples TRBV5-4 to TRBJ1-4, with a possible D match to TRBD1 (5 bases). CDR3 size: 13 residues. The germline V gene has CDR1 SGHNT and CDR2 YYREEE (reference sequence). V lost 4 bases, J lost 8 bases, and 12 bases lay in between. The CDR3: CASSPDAGEKLFF. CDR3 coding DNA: TGTGCCAGCAGCCCCGACGCAGGGGAAAAACTGTTTTTT.

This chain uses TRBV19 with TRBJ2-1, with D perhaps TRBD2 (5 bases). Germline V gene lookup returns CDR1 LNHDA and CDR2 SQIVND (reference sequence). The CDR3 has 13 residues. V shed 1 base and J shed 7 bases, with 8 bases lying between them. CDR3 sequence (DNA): TGTGCCAGTAGTATAGTCGGGGTTAATGAGCAGTTCTTC. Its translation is CASSIVGVNEQFF.

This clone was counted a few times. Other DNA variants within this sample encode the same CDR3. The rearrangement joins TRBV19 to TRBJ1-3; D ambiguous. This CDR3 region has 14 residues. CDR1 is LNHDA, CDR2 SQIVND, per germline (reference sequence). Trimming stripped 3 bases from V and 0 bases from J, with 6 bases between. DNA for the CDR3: TGTGCCAGTAGTATTTCGGTCTCTGGAAACACCATATATTTT. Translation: CASSISVSGNTIYF.

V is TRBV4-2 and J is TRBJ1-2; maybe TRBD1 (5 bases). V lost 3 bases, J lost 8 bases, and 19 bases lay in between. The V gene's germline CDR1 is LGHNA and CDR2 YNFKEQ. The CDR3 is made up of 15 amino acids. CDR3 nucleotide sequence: TGTGCCAGCAGCCAGGGGACGGAGAGTAGCGGGGGCTACACCTTC. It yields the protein CASSQGTESSGGYTF.

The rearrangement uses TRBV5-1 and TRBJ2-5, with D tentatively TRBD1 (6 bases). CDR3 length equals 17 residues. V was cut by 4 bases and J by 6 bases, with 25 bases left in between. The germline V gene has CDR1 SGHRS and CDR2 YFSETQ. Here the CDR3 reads CASSPIPDSSGAQTQYF. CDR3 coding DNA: TGCGCCAGCAGCCCAATACCGGACAGCTCAGGCGCTCAGACCCAGTACTTC.

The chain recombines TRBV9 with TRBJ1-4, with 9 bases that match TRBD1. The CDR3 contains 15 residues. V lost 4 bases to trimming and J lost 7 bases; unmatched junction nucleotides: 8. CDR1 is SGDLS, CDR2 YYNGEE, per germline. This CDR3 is CASSSAGTGSEKLFF. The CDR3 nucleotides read TGTGCCAGCAGCTCCGCGGGGACAGGGAGTGAAAAACTGTTTTTT. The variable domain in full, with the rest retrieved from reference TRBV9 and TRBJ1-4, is DSGVTQTPKHLITATGQRVTLRCSPRSGDLSVYWYQQSLDQGLQFLIQYYNGEERAKGNILERFSAQQFPDLHSELNLSSLELGDSALYFCASSSAGTGSEKLFFGSGTQLSVL.

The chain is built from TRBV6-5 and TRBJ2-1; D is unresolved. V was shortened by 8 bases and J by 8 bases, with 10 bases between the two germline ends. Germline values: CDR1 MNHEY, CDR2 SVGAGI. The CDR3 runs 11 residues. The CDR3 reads CASSRAHEQFF. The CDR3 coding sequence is TGTGCCAGCTCACGAGCCCATGAGCAGTTCTTC.

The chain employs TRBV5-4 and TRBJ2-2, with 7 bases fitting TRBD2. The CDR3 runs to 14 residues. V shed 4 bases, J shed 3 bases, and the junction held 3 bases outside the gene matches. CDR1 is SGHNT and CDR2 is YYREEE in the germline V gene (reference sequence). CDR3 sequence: CASSRGGDTGELFF. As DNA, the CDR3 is TGTGCCAGCAGCCGGGGAGGGGACACCGGGGAGCTGTTTTTT.

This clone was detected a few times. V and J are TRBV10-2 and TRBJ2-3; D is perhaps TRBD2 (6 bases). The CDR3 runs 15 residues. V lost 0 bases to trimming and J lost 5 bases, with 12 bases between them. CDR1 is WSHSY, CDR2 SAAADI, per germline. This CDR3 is CASSESRELKDTQYF. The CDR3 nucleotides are TGCGCCAGCAGTGAGTCGCGGGAACTTAAAGATACGCAGTATTTT.

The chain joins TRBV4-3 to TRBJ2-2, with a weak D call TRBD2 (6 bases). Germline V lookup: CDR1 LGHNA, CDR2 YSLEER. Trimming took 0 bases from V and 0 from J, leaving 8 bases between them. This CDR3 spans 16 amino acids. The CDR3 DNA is TGCGCCAGCAGCCAAGAAGGCGGGACGAACACCGGGGAGCTGTTTTTT. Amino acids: CASSQEGGTNTGELFF.

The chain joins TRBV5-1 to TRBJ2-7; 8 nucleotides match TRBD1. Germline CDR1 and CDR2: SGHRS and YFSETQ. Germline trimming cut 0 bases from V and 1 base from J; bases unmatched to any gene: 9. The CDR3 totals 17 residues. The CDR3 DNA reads TGCGCCAGCAGCTTGGGTACAGGGGGGATTCTATCCTACGAGCAGTACTTC. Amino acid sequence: CASSLGTGGILSYEQYF.